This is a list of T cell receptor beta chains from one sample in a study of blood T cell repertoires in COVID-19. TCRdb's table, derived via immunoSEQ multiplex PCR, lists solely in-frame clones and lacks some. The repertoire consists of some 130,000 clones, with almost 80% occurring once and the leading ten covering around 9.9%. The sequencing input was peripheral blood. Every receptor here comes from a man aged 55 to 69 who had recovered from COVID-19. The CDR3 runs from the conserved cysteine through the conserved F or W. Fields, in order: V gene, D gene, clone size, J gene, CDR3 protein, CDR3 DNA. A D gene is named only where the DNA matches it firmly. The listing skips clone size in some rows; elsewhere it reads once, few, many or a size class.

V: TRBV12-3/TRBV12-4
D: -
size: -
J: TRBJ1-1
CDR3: CASSFNRATEAFF
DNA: TGTGCCAGCAGTTTTAACAGGGCCACTGAAGCTTTCTTT

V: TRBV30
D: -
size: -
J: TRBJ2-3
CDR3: CAWSPGSDTQYF
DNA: TGTGCCTGGAGTCCCGGGTCAGATACGCAGTATTTT

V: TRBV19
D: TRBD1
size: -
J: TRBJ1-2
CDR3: CATRPDRSGGYTF
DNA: TGTGCCACCAGGCCGGACAGGAGTGGGGGCTACACCTTC

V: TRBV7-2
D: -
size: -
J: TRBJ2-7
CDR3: CASSAGRGDSYEQYF
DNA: TGTGCCAGCAGCGCCGGGCGGGGCGACTCCTACGAGCAGTACTTC

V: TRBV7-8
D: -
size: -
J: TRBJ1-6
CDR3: CASSLTDSDNSPLHF
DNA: TGTGCCAGCAGCTTAACGGACAGTGATAATTCACCCCTCCACTTT

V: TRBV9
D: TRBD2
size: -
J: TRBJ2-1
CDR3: CASSANPGLAGGPGINEQFF
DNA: TGTGCCAGCAGCGCCAACCCGGGACTAGCGGGAGGGCCGGGTATCAATGAGCAGTTCTTC

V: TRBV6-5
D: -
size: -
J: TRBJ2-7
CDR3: CASSYSLGPGYEQYF
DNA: TGTGCCAGCAGTTACTCTTTGGGCCCTGGGTACGAGCAGTACTTC

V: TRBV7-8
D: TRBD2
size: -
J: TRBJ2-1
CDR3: CASSFGLAGVYNEQFF
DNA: TGTGCCAGCAGCTTTGGACTAGCGGGGGTATACAATGAGCAGTTCTTC

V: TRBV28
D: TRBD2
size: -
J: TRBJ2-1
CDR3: CASTLTSGRNNEQFF
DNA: TGTGCCAGCACGCTGACTAGCGGGAGAAACAATGAGCAGTTCTTC

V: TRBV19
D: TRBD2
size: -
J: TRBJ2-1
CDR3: CASSTSGRGYNEQFF
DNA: TGTGCCAGTAGTACTAGCGGGAGGGGATACAATGAGCAGTTCTTC

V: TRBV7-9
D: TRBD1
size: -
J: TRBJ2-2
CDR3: CASSKGQGNLNTGELFF
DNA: TGTGCCAGCAGCAAGGGACAGGGGAACCTAAACACCGGGGAGCTGTTTTTT

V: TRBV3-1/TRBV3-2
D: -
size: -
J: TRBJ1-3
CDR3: CAAGDSTIYF
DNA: TGTGCCGCAGGCGACAGTACCATATATTTT

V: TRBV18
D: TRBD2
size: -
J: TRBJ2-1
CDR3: CASSPWSSGESNEQFF
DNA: TGTGCCAGCTCACCATGGTCTAGCGGGGAAAGCAATGAGCAGTTCTTC

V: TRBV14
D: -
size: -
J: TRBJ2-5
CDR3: CASSPYLVETQYF
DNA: TGTGCCAGCAGCCCTTACTTGGTGGAGACCCAGTACTTC

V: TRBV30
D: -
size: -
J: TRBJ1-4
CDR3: CAWSEGVVGGGLFF
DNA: TGTGCCTGGAGTGAGGGAGTAGTAGGCGGTGGGCTGTTTTTT

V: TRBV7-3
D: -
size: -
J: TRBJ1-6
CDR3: CASGGRTENSPLHF
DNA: TGTGCCAGCGGGGGCCGGACAGAAAATTCACCCCTCCACTTT

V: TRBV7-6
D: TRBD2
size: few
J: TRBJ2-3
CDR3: CASSSSTSGRYTDTQYF
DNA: TGTGCCAGCAGCTCTTCGACTAGCGGGAGATACACAGATACGCAGTATTTT

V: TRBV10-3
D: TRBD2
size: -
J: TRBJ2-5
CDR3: CAISPFSAGGPGETQYF
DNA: TGTGCCATCAGTCCATTTTCTGCGGGAGGGCCGGGAGAGACCCAGTACTTC

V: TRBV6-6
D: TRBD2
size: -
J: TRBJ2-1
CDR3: CASRTGTTYNEQFF
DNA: TGTGCCAGCAGAACCGGGACTACCTACAATGAGCAGTTCTTC

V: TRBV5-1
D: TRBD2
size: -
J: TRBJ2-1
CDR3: CASRTTSGGTDEQFF
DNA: TGCGCCAGCAGGACTACTAGCGGGGGGACGGATGAGCAGTTCTTC

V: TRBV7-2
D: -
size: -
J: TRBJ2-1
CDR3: CASSLNGYNEQFF
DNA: TGTGCCAGCAGCTTAAACGGGTACAATGAGCAGTTCTTC

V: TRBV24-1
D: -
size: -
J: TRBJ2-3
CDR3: CATSDRTHDSTDTQYF
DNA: TGTGCCACCAGTGACCGGACACACGATAGCACAGATACGCAGTATTTT